This passage covers 29 T cell receptor beta chains from one sample sequenced in a study of beta chain features in type 1 diabetes. General study results and limits: TCRB CDR3 length was moderately but significantly reduced in all four CD4+ subsets of Type 1 diabetes patients.

The investigators reverse transcribed all of the isolated RNA, so they sequenced expressed TCRB transcripts. Measured with immunoSEQ multiplex PCR; TCRdb has only the in-frame clones, and not every one. Here the sample spans over 200,000 clones, about a tenth being singletons. Antigens of these TCRs are unknown. The source material was naive CD4+ T cells from blood. The receptors here all came from a man in his thirties or forties with type 1 diabetes.

The chain couples TRBV11-2 to TRBJ2-5; no reliable D call. V lost 0 bases and J lost 4, with 6 bases in between. Germline assignment: CDR1 SGHAT and CDR2 FQNNGV. The CDR3 is made up of 13 amino acids. CDR3 bases: TGTGCCAGCAGCTTAGATCAATCAGAGACCCAGTACTTC. This codes for CASSLDQSETQYF.

The chain joins TRBV7-2 to TRBJ2-1; D is ambiguous. The CDR3 is 12 residues long. Trimming left V 3 bases short and J 6 bases short, with 6 bases between. Germline CDR1 reads SGHTA; CDR2 reads FQGNSA. DNA of the CDR3: TGTGCCAGCAGCTTGTCTTCCAATGAGCAGTTCTTC. This sequence encodes CASSLSSNEQFF. The whole variable domain, remainder taken from reference TRBV7-2 and TRBJ2-1, is GAGVSQSPSNKVTEKGKDVELRCDPISGHTALYWYRQSLGQGLEFLIYFQGNSAPDKSGLPSDRFSAERTGGSVSTLTIQRTQQEDSAVYLCASSLSSNEQFFGPGTRLTVL.

This clone turned up a few times. The V gene is TRBV19, the J gene TRBJ2-7; 7 bases match TRBD1. In germline, CDR1 is LNHDA, CDR2 SQIVND (reference sequence). The CDR3 has 15 residues. V dropped 0 bases and J dropped 4; count of bases not matched to a gene: 6. The CDR3 bases are TGTGCCAGTAGTATAGATCGCACAGGGGTTTACGAGCAGTACTTC. Residues: CASSIDRTGVYEQYF.

The V gene is TRBV30, the J gene TRBJ1-2, with D perhaps matching TRBD1 (6 bases). Germline V gene sequence: CDR1 GTSNPN, CDR2 SVGIG (reference sequence). V lost 3 bases, J lost 2 bases, and 16 bases lay in between. The CDR3 has 15 residues. The CDR3: CAWRPKDSWNYGYTF. In DNA, the CDR3 is TGTGCCTGGAGGCCAAAGGACAGTTGGAACTATGGCTACACCTTC. Variable domain in full (rest from reference TRBV30 and TRBJ1-2): SQTIHQWPATLVQPVGSPLSLECTVEGTSNPNLYWYRQAAGRGLQLLFYSVGIGQISSEVPQNLSASRPQDRQFILSSKKLLLSDSGFYLCAWRPKDSWNYGYTFGSGTRLTVV.

The V and J genes are TRBV12-5 and TRBJ2-2, with TRBD1 matching 8 bases. This CDR3 has 18 amino acids. Germline CDR1 reads LGHNT; CDR2 reads FRNRAP. The junction had 9 bases not matched to a gene; V was cut back by 2 bases and J by 1 base. The CDR3: CASGLYPRTGRNTGELFF. As DNA, the CDR3 is TGTGCTAGTGGTTTGTACCCACGGACAGGGCGGAACACCGGGGAGCTGTTTTTT.

The chain links TRBV19 to TRBJ1-6; 10 bases agree with TRBD1. The CDR3 sequence is 13 residues long. With V trimmed by 6 bases and J by 8 bases, 1 base remained unmatched. CDR1 and CDR2 (germline): LNHDA, SQIVND (reference sequence). Here the CDR3 DNA reads TGTGCCAGTAGCGGACAGGGGGATTCACCCCTCCACTTT. Amino acid sequence: CASSGQGDSPLHF.

This rearrangement joins TRBV15 to TRBJ1-4; maybe TRBD1 (5 bases). Germline V gene lookup returns CDR1 LNHNV and CDR2 YYDKDF (reference sequence). The CDR3 consists of 11 residues. With 0 bases removed from V and 12 bases from J, the gap between germline ends came to 5 bases. The CDR3 nucleotides are TGTGCCACCAGCAGAGAAGGGGAACTGTTTTTT. It translates to CATSREGELFF.

A few counts support this clone. The CDR3 DNA reads TGTGCCAGCAGCCAGGGACAGGGGCCATCTGAAGCTTTCTTT. Encoded protein: CASSQGQGPSEAFF. The chain has TRBV14 and TRBJ1-1; 10 bases map to TRBD1. Germline V gene sequence: CDR1 SGHDN, CDR2 FVKESK. V dropped 3 bases and J dropped 6; count of bases not matched to a gene: 4. The CDR3 is 14 amino acids. The entire variable domain, with the rest obtained from reference TRBV14 and TRBJ1-1, is as follows: EAGVTQFPSHSVIEKGQTVTLRCDPISGHDNLYWYRRVMGKEIKFLLHFVKESKQDESGMPNNRFLAERTGGTYSTLKVQPAELEDSGVYFCASSQGQGPSEAFFGQGTRLTVV.

The rearrangement uses TRBV15 and TRBJ1-1; TRBD1 is a possible D gene (5 bases). Between the trimmed V and J ends, which lost 0 bases and 5 bases, there was a span of 13 bases. Germline V lookup: CDR1 LNHNV, CDR2 YYDKDF (reference sequence). The CDR3 runs to 15 residues. The CDR3 sequence is CATSRDRGGGTEAFF. In nucleotides, the CDR3 is TGTGCCACCAGCAGAGATCGTGGGGGGGGGACTGAAGCTTTCTTT.

In this sample, this clone turned up a few times. The gene calls are TRBV4-3 and TRBJ2-3, with TRBD1 matching 8 bases. CDR1 is LGHNA, CDR2 YSLEER, per germline. The CDR3 has 15 amino acids. V lost 0 bases and J lost 1; bases outside the gene matches: 0. CDR3 sequence (DNA): TGCGCCAGCAGCCAAGAGGGACAGGGCACAGATACGCAGTATTTT. Translating gives CASSQEGQGTDTQYF.

This clone has more than one count but fewer than ten. This rearrangement joins TRBV9 to TRBJ2-7; D might be TRBD1 (5 bases). The CDR3 spans 15 residues. V was shortened by 4 bases and J by 4 bases, with 18 bases between the two germline ends. In germline, CDR1 is SGDLS, CDR2 YYNGEE. The CDR3, as DNA: TGTGCCAGCAGCCCCCATGGGCAGGGAAGTTACGAGCAGTACTTC. It translates to CASSPHGQGSYEQYF.

This clone turned up a few times. The chain uses TRBV5-1 and TRBJ2-4, with TRBD2 identical over 11 bases. The CDR3 loop spans 16 amino acids. The junction had 5 bases not matched to a gene; V was cut back by 0 bases and J by 6 bases. Germline V lookup: CDR1 SGHRS, CDR2 YFSETQ. This chain's CDR3 is CASSLALAGGGNIQYF. The CDR3 DNA follows: TGCGCCAGCAGCTTGGCCCTAGCGGGGGGTGGAAACATTCAGTACTTC.

The rearrangement joins TRBV7-2 to TRBJ2-3; D possibly corresponds to TRBD1 (5 bases). Germline V gives CDR1 SGHTA, CDR2 FQGNSA. This CDR3 is built from 14 residues. Deletions cut 5 bases from V and 2 bases from J, with 11 bases between. CDR3 nucleotides: TGTGCCAGCAGCCCCAGGGCATCCACAGATACGCAGTATTTT. Protein sequence: CASSPRASTDTQYF.

The chain carries TRBV5-1 and TRBJ1-4, with D perhaps matching TRBD1 (5 bases). In germline, CDR1 is SGHRS, CDR2 YFSETQ. There are 14 residues in the CDR3. Trimming pared 3 bases from V and 8 bases from J, leaving 14 bases between. The CDR3 spells CASSSGGGREKLFF. The CDR3 region has the DNA TGCGCCAGCAGCTCGGGCGGGGGACGGGAAAAACTGTTTTTT.

The rearrangement uses TRBV29-1 and TRBJ2-3; tentative D call: TRBD2 (6 bases). The V gene's germline CDR1 is SQVTM and CDR2 ANQGSEA. The CDR3 covers 13 residues. The germline V and J ends were trimmed by 4 bases and 4 bases, with 12 bases remaining between them. CDR3 loop: CSVGGVGSDTQYF. In DNA, the CDR3 is TGCAGCGTTGGGGGGGTAGGTTCAGATACGCAGTATTTT.

This chain joins TRBV5-1 and TRBJ2-1, with 9 bases identical to TRBD1. With 7 bases clipped from V and 10 bases from J, the junction kept 12 bases outside the gene matches. CDR3 length: 14 amino acids. Per germline, CDR1 SGHRS and CDR2 YFSETQ. The CDR3 DNA sequence: TGCGCCAGCGCGCCCGGACAGGGGCCGCGGGAGCAGTTCTTC. It codes for CASAPGQGPREQFF. The entire variable domain, with the rest obtained from reference TRBV5-1 and TRBJ2-1, is as follows: KAGVTQTPRYLIKTRGQQVTLSCSPISGHRSVSWYQQTPGQGLQFLFEYFSETQRNKGNFPGRFSGRQFSNSRSEMNVSTLELGDSALYLCASAPGQGPREQFFGPGTRLTVL.

Notes on this clone: This sample includes further DNA sequences coding for the same CDR3. The J gene is TRBJ2-3, the V gene TRBV5-1; 8 bases map to TRBD2. This CDR3 is 15 amino acids long. The V and J ends lost 0 bases and 3 bases, in that order; junction bases with no gene match: 3. CDR1 and CDR2 (germline): SGHRS, YFSETQ. The chain's CDR3 is CASSLGGGRTDTQYF. The CDR3, as DNA: TGCGCCAGCAGCTTGGGCGGGGGGCGAACAGATACGCAGTATTTT.

The table lists this clone with a few counts. This sequence joins TRBV29-1 and TRBJ2-2; D might be TRBD2 (7 bases). The CDR3 extends over 14 amino acids. In germline, CDR1 is SQVTM, CDR2 ANQGSEA. V lost 6 bases and J lost 6, with 17 bases in between. The CDR3 coding sequence is TGCAGCGTGGCAGGGGAGGGAGCGGCCGGGGAGCTGTTTTTT. Amino acids: CSVAGEGAAGELFF.

The V and J genes are TRBV4-1 and TRBJ2-5; 7 bases fit TRBD1. V dropped 3 bases and J dropped 7; count of bases not matched to a gene: 11. From germline, CDR1 is MGHRA and CDR2 YSYEKL. The CDR3 sequence is 15 residues long. The CDR3 is CASSQIITGAGTQYF. The CDR3 region has the DNA TGCGCCAGCAGCCAGATTATCACAGGGGCGGGGACCCAGTACTTC.

This clone came up a few times. The rearrangement links TRBV21-1 to TRBJ1-2; the DNA was not used to check the table's D call, TRBD1. TRBV21-1 corresponds to a pseudogene. This CDR3 has 16 amino acids. CDR3 in amino acids: CASSKGDDRANYGYTF. The CDR3 nucleotides are TGTGCCAGCAGCAAAGGGGATGACAGAGCTAACTATGGCTACACCTTC.

For this clone: Other DNA sequences in this specimen translate into the identical CDR3. This chain connects TRBV30 to TRBJ1-5; TRBD1 might be the D (5 bases). Germline V gene sequence: CDR1 GTSNPN, CDR2 SVGIG (reference sequence). This CDR3 has 13 residues. V was cut by 5 bases and J by 4 bases, with 12 bases left in between. The CDR3 region is CAWSVAGNQPQHF. CDR3 nucleotide sequence: TGTGCCTGGTCAGTGGCAGGGAATCAGCCCCAGCATTTT.

The J gene is TRBJ1-2, the V gene TRBV11-2; 10 bases fit TRBD1. Trimming cost V 1 base and J 7 bases; bases outside gene matches: 9. Looked up from germline, CDR1 is SGHAT and CDR2 is FQNNGV. This CDR3 is 16 amino acids long. This CDR3 is CASSLARDRGRGGYTF. The CDR3 DNA is TGTGCCAGCAGCTTAGCGCGGGACAGGGGTAGGGGTGGCTACACCTTC.

The V call is TRBV5-1, the J call TRBJ1-1; D ambiguous. CDR3 length equals 14 residues. Germline V CDR1 and CDR2: SGHRS, YFSETQ. V gave up 5 bases and J gave up 3 bases, with 14 bases separating them. CDR3 bases: TGCGCCAGCAGTGTCTCCTCGGGGTACACTGAAGCTTTCTTT. This gives the protein CASSVSSGYTEAFF. Supplemented by reference TRBV5-1 and TRBJ1-1, the full variable domain reads KAGVTQTPRYLIKTRGQQVTLSCSPISGHRSVSWYQQTPGQGLQFLFEYFSETQRNKGNFPGRFSGRQFSNSRSEMNVSTLELGDSALYLCASSVSSGYTEAFFGQGTRLTVV.

This clone turned up a few times. The V gene is TRBV20-1, the J gene TRBJ2-1; a possible D gene is TRBD1 (5 bases). From germline, CDR1 is DFQATT and CDR2 SNEGSKA (reference sequence). V gave up 6 bases and J gave up 10 bases, with 13 bases separating them. This CDR3 has 11 amino acids. The CDR3: CSAQQDWEQFF. In DNA form, the CDR3 reads TGCAGTGCCCAACAGGATTGGGAGCAGTTCTTC.

This clone turned up a few times. The CDR3 spells CASSLAPQGQNEQFF. DNA for the CDR3: TGCGCCAGCAGCTTGGCCCCTCAGGGGCAGAATGAGCAGTTCTTC. The gene calls are TRBV5-1 and TRBJ2-1; perhaps TRBD1 as D (6 bases). Looked up from germline, CDR1 is SGHRS and CDR2 is YFSETQ. Trimming removed 0 bases from V and 7 bases from J, with 14 bases in between. The CDR3 is 15 amino acids.

The rearrangement links TRBV2 to TRBJ2-7, with D possibly being TRBD1 (7 bases). Looked up from germline, CDR1 is SNHLY and CDR2 is FYNNEI. Trimming took 4 bases from V and 4 from J, leaving 14 bases between them. The CDR3 is 14 amino acids. The CDR3 region has the DNA TGTGCCAGCAGTGTAGAACAGGGGAGGTACGAGCAGTACTTC. It encodes CASSVEQGRYEQYF.

The V and J genes are TRBV5-4 and TRBJ2-3; 8 bases agree with TRBD1. This CDR3 has 15 amino acids. The V gene's germline CDR1 is SGHNT and CDR2 YYREEE (reference sequence). V dropped 4 bases and J dropped 6; count of bases not matched to a gene: 10. The CDR3 DNA follows: TGTGCCAGCAGCCCACGGACAGGGTGGAGTGATACGCAGTATTTT. Protein: CASSPRTGWSDTQYF. Full variable domain (remainder filled in from reference TRBV5-4 and TRBJ2-3): ETGVTQSPTHLIKTRGQQVTLRCSSQSGHNTVSWYQQALGQGPQFIFQYYREEENGRGNFPPRFSGLQFPNYSSELNVNALELDDSALYLCASSPRTGWSDTQYFGPGTRLTVL.

The chain recombines TRBV7-2 with TRBJ2-1, with TRBD2 matching 10 bases. Unmatched junction bases numbered 7, after V lost 5 bases and J lost 9 bases. CDR1 is SGHTA and CDR2 is FQGNSA in the germline V gene. This CDR3 has 14 amino acids. CDR3: CASSPGLAYGEQFF. The CDR3 bases are TGTGCCAGCAGCCCGGGACTAGCGTACGGTGAGCAGTTCTTC. The whole variable domain, filled in from reference TRBV7-2 and TRBJ2-1, reads GAGVSQSPSNKVTEKGKDVELRCDPISGHTALYWYRQSLGQGLEFLIYFQGNSAPDKSGLPSDRFSAERTGGSVSTLTIQRTQQEDSAVYLCASSPGLAYGEQFFGPGTRLTVL.

This clone was counted a few times. V gene TRBV7-9 combines with J gene TRBJ1-2, with TRBD1 matching 8 bases. Trimming took 3 bases from V and 4 from J; bases not matched to a gene: 4. CDR1 SEHNR and CDR2 FQNEAQ come from the germline V gene (reference sequence). The CDR3 runs to 14 residues. The CDR3 bases are TGTGCCAGCAGCTTCGGACAGGGAATCTATGGCTACACCTTC. As protein: CASSFGQGIYGYTF.